This is a list of T cell receptor beta chains from one sample in a study of CD8 T cells in seronegative destructive rheumatoid arthritis. Repertoires were generated with immunoSEQ multiplex PCR, while TCRdb's copy carries only in-frame clones and drops some. Counted here are 10,000 to 15,000 clones, around 83% occurring once; the ten biggest clones make up about a quarter. Sequenced: CD8+ T cells from blood. The receptors come from a woman between 30 and 55 years old with seronegative destructive rheumatoid arthritis. Each CDR3 is given with its conserved first and last residue. The order of the fields is clone size, J gene, CDR3 length, D gene, V gene, CDR3 protein, CDR3 DNA. The D gene is left open where the match is weak. Size is stated for part of the rows, as once, few or many counts, or as a class when the clone is expanded.

>.|TRBJ2-2|16|TRBD2|TRBV7-9
CASTSVRLADFGELFF
TGTGCCAGCACGAGCGTAAGACTAGCGGATTTCGGGGAGCTGTTTTTT
>.|TRBJ1-1|14|TRBD1|TRBV27
CASSWAGGGTEAFF
TGTGCCAGCAGCTGGGCAGGGGGCGGGACTGAAGCTTTCTTT
>.|TRBJ2-5|14|TRBD2|TRBV5-1
CASSGLAGEETQYF
TGCGCCAGCAGCGGACTAGCTGGTGAGGAGACCCAGTACTTC
>once|TRBJ2-2|14|TRBD1|TRBV11-3
CASSGQGHTGELFF
TGTGCCAGCAGCGGACAGGGACACACCGGGGAGCTGTTTTTT
>.|TRBJ2-6|13|.|TRBV4-2
CASSQDTGFVLTF
TGTGCCAGCAGCCAAGATACCGGGTTCGTCCTGACTTTC
>.|TRBJ2-1|13|TRBD1|TRBV14
CASSQVRGNEQFF
TGTGCCAGCAGCCAAGTCAGGGGGAATGAGCAGTTCTTC
>.|TRBJ1-2|15|.|TRBV29-1
CSTSAGTEILDGYTF
TGCAGCACCTCGGCGGGGACGGAGATATTAGACGGCTACACCTTC
>.|TRBJ2-7|15|TRBD1|TRBV6-1
CASSAGTGAYDEQYF
TGTGCCAGCAGTGCTGGGACAGGGGCGTACGACGAGCAGTACTTC
>.|TRBJ2-1|13|TRBD2|TRBV29-1
CSVPSGGTNEQFF
TGCAGCGTTCCGAGCGGGGGGACCAATGAGCAGTTCTTC
>once|TRBJ2-1|14|TRBD2|TRBV7-2
CASSLSGGANEQFF
TGTGCCAGCAGCTTGAGCGGGGGGGCGAATGAGCAGTTCTTC
>few|TRBJ1-3|17|TRBD1|TRBV6-1
CASSEASRQGSGNTIYF
TGTGCCAGCAGTGAAGCATCCCGACAGGGCTCTGGAAACACCATATATTTT
>once|TRBJ2-2|16|TRBD1|TRBV27
CASLGHTGQYPGELFF
TGTGCCAGTCTCGGACACACGGGACAGTATCCCGGGGAGCTGTTTTTT
>.|TRBJ2-2|12|.|TRBV7-6
CASSRGVGELFF
TGTGCCAGCAGCCGAGGTGTCGGGGAGCTGTTTTTT
>.|TRBJ2-2|13|TRBD1|TRBV6-5
CASTETGAGELFF
TGTGCCAGCACTGAGACAGGGGCCGGGGAGCTGTTTTTT
>.|TRBJ2-2|15|.|TRBV29-1
CSVETVSAGTGELFF
TGCAGCGTTGAAACCGTTTCGGCGGGGACCGGGGAGCTGTTTTTT
>.|TRBJ2-7|14|TRBD2|TRBV30
CAWRGLAGVYEQYF
TGTGCCTGGAGGGGACTAGCGGGGGTTTACGAGCAGTACTTC
>.|TRBJ1-1|15|.|TRBV13
CASSFRAPGIPEAFF
TGTGCCAGCAGCTTTAGGGCCCCCGGGATCCCTGAAGCTTTCTTT